A single sample gave rise to the 19 T cell receptor beta chains below, sequenced in a study of response to subunit inactivated influenza vaccine. TCRdb itself ran the RT-PCR reads through MiXCR, one entry per CDR3 protein. The profile shows around 300,000 distinct CDR3 sequences, 20% to 25% of them singletons. The sequencing here drew on PBMCs from blood, taken less than 22 months after vaccination. Every receptor here comes from a man in his fifties or sixties who received an inactivated influenza vaccine.

V is TRBV15 and J is TRBJ2-6, with a possible D match to TRBD2 (5 bases). Germline V gives CDR1 LNHNV, CDR2 YYDKDF (reference sequence). The CDR3 has 16 residues. V was shortened by 1 base and J by 1 base, with 8 bases between the two germline ends. The DNA for the CDR3 is TGTGCCACCAGCAGAGGGGGAGTATCTGGGGCCAACGTCCTGACTTTC. Amino acid sequence: CATSRGGVSGANVLTF.

This clonotype was recorded a few times. The V call is TRBV20-1, the J call TRBJ2-6, with TRBD1 identical over 11 bases. Per the germline V gene, CDR1 is DFQATT and CDR2 is SNEGSKA (reference sequence). The junction had 2 bases not matched to a gene; V was cut back by 1 base and J by 0 bases. CDR3 length equals 17 residues. The CDR3 here is CSARVGTGGSGANVLTF. The CDR3 DNA follows: TGCAGTGCTAGAGTCGGGACAGGGGGCTCTGGGGCCAACGTCCTGACTTTC.

This clonotype was counted a few times. The chain is built from TRBV6-1 and TRBJ2-4, with 9 bases aligning to TRBD2. CDR1 is MNHNS and CDR2 is SASEGT in the germline V gene. Trimming removed 6 bases from V and 1 base from J; junction bases left unmatched: 7. This CDR3 is built from 16 residues. CDR3 loop: CASRDSGSTAKNIQYF. The CDR3 DNA is TGTGCCAGCAGAGATAGCGGGAGTACGGCCAAAAACATTCAGTACTTC.

CDR3 sequence reads: CASSLNFGGRTDTQYF. The CDR3 DNA follows: TGCGCCAGCAGCTTGAATTTTGGCGGGAGGACAGATACGCAGTATTTT. This chain uses TRBV5-1 with TRBJ2-3, with 8 bases fitting TRBD2. Germline trimming cut 1 base from V and 3 bases from J; bases unmatched to any gene: 7. Per the germline V gene, CDR1 is SGHRS and CDR2 is YFSETQ. The CDR3 runs to 16 residues.

The table lists this clonotype with a few counts. V is TRBV5-1 and J is TRBJ2-6; 7 bases agree with TRBD1. Looked up from germline, CDR1 is SGHRS and CDR2 is YFSETQ. V trimming: 5 bases; J trimming: 2 bases; junction bases outside the gene matches: 4. This CDR3 is 15 amino acids long. This chain's CDR3 is CASRQGWPGANVLTF. CDR3 nucleotide sequence: TGCGCCAGCAGACAGGGGTGGCCTGGGGCCAACGTCCTGACTTTC. The variable domain in full, completed from reference TRBV5-1 and TRBJ2-6, reads KAGVTQTPRYLIKTRGQQVTLSCSPISGHRSVSWYQQTPGQGLQFLFEYFSETQRNKGNFPGRFSGRQFSNSRSEMNVSTLELGDSALYLCASRQGWPGANVLTFGAGSRLTVL.

This chain joins TRBV12-3 or TRBV12-4 and TRBJ2-2, with 7 bases matching TRBD1. The CDR3 length is 15 residues. J gave up 6 bases and V 5 bases, and 9 bases lay outside the gene matches. The CDR3 DNA reads as TGTGCCAGCAGTGCCCGGACAGGTTGGCCCGGGGAGCTGTTTTTT. It specifies CASSARTGWPGELFF.

A few counts support this clonotype. The chain joins TRBV5-6 to TRBJ2-7; 12 bases are shared with TRBD2. This CDR3 is 15 amino acids long. Germline V gives CDR1 SGHDT, CDR2 YYEEEE. Trimming removed 3 bases from V and 0 bases from J; junction bases left unmatched: 1. CDR3 nucleotides: TGTGCCAGCAGCTGGGGACTAGCGGGCTCCTACGAGCAGTACTTC. Translated: CASSWGLAGSYEQYF. The full variable domain, its missing parts supplied by reference TRBV5-6 and TRBJ2-7, is DAGVTQSPTHLIKTRGQQVTLRCSPKSGHDTVSWYQQALGQGPQFIFQYYEEEERQRGNFPDRFSGHQFPNYSSELNVNALLLGDSALYLCASSWGLAGSYEQYFGPGTRLTVT.

This clonotype turned up a few times. The chain combines TRBV2 with TRBJ2-3; D unresolved. The CDR3 contains 14 residues. Trimming took 6 bases from V and 0 from J, leaving 10 bases between them. Per the germline V gene, CDR1 is SNHLY and CDR2 is FYNNEI. The CDR3 bases are TGTGCCAGCAGGGGAAGATGGAGCACAGATACGCAGTATTTT. Translated: CASRGRWSTDTQYF.

The sample holds many counts of this clonotype. This chain connects TRBV29-1 to TRBJ1-1; D uncertain. The CDR3 sequence is 10 residues long. Germline V gene sequence: CDR1 SQVTM, CDR2 ANQGSEA. V gave up 6 bases and J gave up 5 bases, with 7 bases separating them. The CDR3 region has the DNA TGCAGCGTGGTTGGTACTGAAGCTTTCTTT. Translating gives CSVVGTEAFF.

The chain carries TRBV5-1 and TRBJ2-7; TRBD1 matches at 9 bases. The trim removed 0 bases at V and 1 base at J, leaving 2 bases unmatched. The CDR3 covers 15 residues. Germline CDR1 and CDR2: SGHRS and YFSETQ. The CDR3 region is CASSLDGTGSYEQYF. The CDR3 DNA follows: TGCGCCAGCAGCTTGGATGGGACAGGGTCCTACGAGCAGTACTTC. The full variable domain, in which reference TRBV5-1 and TRBJ2-7 provide the parts outside the CDR3, is KAGVTQTPRYLIKTRGQQVTLSCSPISGHRSVSWYQQTPGQGLQFLFEYFSETQRNKGNFPGRFSGRQFSNSRSEMNVSTLELGDSALYLCASSLDGTGSYEQYFGPGTRLTVT.

This clonotype was counted between two and nine times. This chain joins TRBV7-2 and TRBJ1-3; 11 bases agree with TRBD1. CDR3 length: 15 residues. The germline V gene has CDR1 SGHTA and CDR2 FQGNSA. Trimming cost V 2 bases and J 6 bases; bases outside gene matches: 3. The CDR3: CASSLRTGGENTIYF. CDR3 sequence (DNA): TGTGCCAGCAGCTTACGGACAGGGGGCGAAAACACCATATATTTT.

There are many counts of this clonotype. CDR3 bases: TGTGCCAGCAGTTTAACGGCCGTGGGGCTCGCGAATGAGCAGTTCTTC. This codes for CASSLTAVGLANEQFF. The rearrangement uses TRBV27 and TRBJ2-1, with D perhaps matching TRBD1 (5 bases). This CDR3 spans 16 amino acids. Germline V gene lookup returns CDR1 MNHEY and CDR2 SMNVEV (reference sequence). Trimming took 2 bases from V and 7 from J, leaving 18 bases between them.

The V call is TRBV20-1, the J call TRBJ2-7, with D perhaps matching TRBD2 (5 bases). V lost 0 bases to trimming and J lost 4 bases, with 10 bases between them. The CDR3 is 13 residues long. In germline, CDR1 is DFQATT, CDR2 SNEGSKA (reference sequence). The CDR3 reads CSARDRGYYEQYF. Written as DNA, the CDR3 is TGCAGTGCTAGAGATCGGGGTTATTACGAGCAGTACTTC.

This chain joins TRBV7-2 and TRBJ2-1; TRBD2 matches at 10 bases. Per the germline V gene, CDR1 is SGHTA and CDR2 is FQGNSA. CDR3 size: 16 residues. V lost 1 base to trimming and J lost 6 bases; unmatched junction nucleotides: 6. In DNA, the CDR3 is TGTGCCAGCAGCTTAGTAGGAGCGGGGGGGCGCAATGAGCAGTTCTTC. Translated, it gives CASSLVGAGGRNEQFF.

This clonotype has ten or more counts. The CDR3 DNA reads TGTGCCTGGAGTCCGGGACCAGGACGCGGCACTGAAGCTTTCTTT. This translates into CAWSPGPGRGTEAFF. This rearrangement joins TRBV30 to TRBJ1-1; D perhaps matches TRBD1 (5 bases). V was trimmed by 2 bases and J by 4 bases, leaving 17 bases between them. Germline V gives CDR1 GTSNPN, CDR2 SVGIG (reference sequence). The CDR3 totals 15 residues. The full variable domain, completed using reference TRBV30 and TRBJ1-1, is SQTIHQWPATLVQPVGSPLSLECTVEGTSNPNLYWYRQAAGRGLQLLFYSVGIGQISSEVPQNLSASRPQDRQFILSSKKLLLSDSGFYLCAWSPGPGRGTEAFFGQGTRLTVV.

This clonotype occurred a few times. This rearrangement joins TRBV6-2 or TRBV6-3 to TRBJ1-1, with D uncertain. Germline V gene sequence: CDR1 MNHEY, CDR2 SVGEGT. The CDR3 runs to 13 residues. The V gene lost 11 bases and the J gene lost 1 base, with 14 bases spanning the gap. CDR3 nucleotides: TGTGCCGGTAGACGGCAAAGGAACACTGAAGCTTTCTTT. Translating gives CAGRRQRNTEAFF.

This clonotype was found many times. The genes are TRBV29-1 and TRBJ1-5; no reliable D call. The length of the CDR3 is 15 residues. V was clipped by 4 bases and J by 0 bases, with 13 bases between them. Germline CDR1 is SQVTM and CDR2 is ANQGSEA. CDR3: CSVAMAADSNQPQHF. CDR3 DNA sequence: TGCAGCGTTGCTATGGCGGCCGATAGCAATCAGCCCCAGCATTTT.

This clonotype has a handful of counts. The chain couples TRBV20-1 to TRBJ1-4; tentatively, D is TRBD1 (5 bases). Germline values: CDR1 DFQATT, CDR2 SNEGSKA (reference sequence). Between the trimmed V and J ends, which lost 5 bases and 8 bases, there was a span of 21 bases. The CDR3 runs to 15 residues. CDR3 region: CSAPDHGTDTEKLFF. Here the CDR3 DNA reads TGCAGTGCTCCAGACCACGGGACGGACACAGAAAAACTGTTTTTT.

This clonotype showed up just a few times. This chain uses TRBV20-1 with TRBJ1-2; D not resolved. The ends were cut back, 6 bases at V and 7 bases at J, with 18 bases in the middle. The CDR3 runs 13 residues. The germline V gene encodes CDR1 DFQATT and CDR2 SNEGSKA (reference sequence). This chain's CDR3 is CSATRTVKGGYTF. The CDR3 DNA sequence: TGCAGTGCGACCCGGACGGTAAAAGGTGGCTACACCTTC.